This is a list of T cell receptor beta chains from one sample in a study of blood T cell repertoires in COVID-19. The protocol was immunoSEQ multiplex PCR, while the TCRdb copy is restricted to in-frame clones and leaves out a portion. This table holds 140,000 or so clones, approximately 80% found once. The sequencing input was PBMCs or T cells enriched from blood (not recorded which). The receptor source for this set is a man aged 50-59 years who had recovered from COVID-19. Both conserved end residues are part of each CDR3. A D gene is named only where the DNA matches it firmly. Clone size is given for some rows only: seen once, a few or many times, or a class if the clone is expanded.

D	V	length	J	size	CDR3	DNA
-	TRBV5-1	12	TRBJ2-3	-	CASSPRGDTQYF	TGCGCCAGCAGCCCACGGGGGGATACGCAGTATTTT
-	TRBV27	16	TRBJ1-2	-	CASSSYPSGGGLGYTF	TGTGCCAGCAGTTCCTATCCCTCGGGGGGCGGATTAGGCTACACCTTC
TRBD2	TRBV18	16	TRBJ2-1	-	CASSPPARGGRNEQFF	TGTGCCAGCTCACCACCGGCGCGGGGGGGCCGGAATGAGCAGTTCTTC
-	TRBV12-2	19	TRBJ2-2	-	CASRSIRTSGGPNTGELFF	TGTGCAAGTCGCTCCATCCGGACTAGCGGGGGCCCGAACACCGGGGAGCTGTTTTTT
-	TRBV19	15	TRBJ1-1	-	CASSRLGAGDTEAFF	TGTGCCAGTAGCCGTCTCGGTGCAGGGGACACTGAAGCTTTCTTT
TRBD1	TRBV6-5	14	TRBJ1-1	once	CASSFPGQGGRAFF	TGTGCCAGCAGTTTCCCCGGACAGGGTGGTCGGGCTTTCTTT
TRBD2	TRBV29-1	13	TRBJ2-5	-	CSGSGGFQETQYF	TGCAGCGGTAGCGGGGGGTTTCAAGAGACCCAGTACTTC
-	TRBV7-9	14	TRBJ2-7	-	CASSALSYTYEQYF	TGTGCCAGCAGCGCTTTAAGTTACACCTACGAGCAGTACTTC
-	TRBV19	15	TRBJ1-2	-	CASSIGAGKAYGYTF	TGTGCCAGTAGTATAGGGGCCGGAAAAGCCTATGGCTACACCTTC
-	TRBV4-2	16	TRBJ2-7	once	CASSQPRRDRGYEQYF	TGTGCCAGCAGCCAACCACGCAGGGATAGGGGCTACGAGCAGTACTTC
TRBD1	TRBV19	15	TRBJ1-5	-	CASSTPIQGVQPQHF	TGTGCCAGTAGTACCCCGATTCAGGGGGTACAGCCCCAGCATTTT
TRBD1	TRBV5-4	15	TRBJ1-2	-	CASTLAQGFSYGYTF	TGTGCCAGCACGCTCGCACAGGGGTTTAGCTATGGCTACACCTTC
TRBD1	TRBV10-2	14	TRBJ1-4	-	CASSESRGTGILFF	TGCGCCAGCAGTGAGTCCAGGGGGACAGGGATCCTGTTTTTT
-	TRBV7-9	12	TRBJ1-1	-	CASSLLLTEAFF	TGTGCCAGCAGCTTACTTCTCACTGAAGCTTTCTTT
-	TRBV5-4	15	TRBJ1-4	few	CASSYGETDNEKLFF	TGTGCCAGCAGCTATGGAGAGACAGATAATGAAAAACTGTTTTTT
TRBD1	TRBV12-5	13	TRBJ1-3	-	CASGGQGAGTIYF	TGTGCTAGTGGGGGACAGGGGGCCGGCACCATATATTTT
TRBD1	TRBV28	13	TRBJ1-1	-	CASSSQQGMVAFF	TGTGCCAGCAGTTCCCAACAGGGGATGGTAGCTTTCTTT
TRBD1	TRBV11-2	14	TRBJ1-3	-	CASSAGQGKNTIYF	TGTGCCAGCAGCGCGGGACAGGGGAAAAACACCATATATTTT
-	TRBV6-2/TRBV6-3	14	TRBJ1-3	-	CASSFRGSGNTIYF	TGTGCCAGCAGTTTCCGGGGCTCTGGAAACACCATATATTTT
-	TRBV4-1	15	TRBJ2-7	-	CASSQLWALRYEQYF	TGCGCCAGCAGCCAGCTTTGGGCCTTGAGATACGAGCAGTACTTC
TRBD1	TRBV7-2	13	TRBJ2-7	-	CASSLGQLYEQYF	TGTGCCAGCAGCTTGGGACAGCTCTACGAGCAGTACTTC
-	TRBV5-8	17	TRBJ2-3	-	CASSSQVGTPSTDTQYF	TGTGCCAGCAGCTCCCAAGTCGGGACACCCAGCACAGATACGCAGTATTTT
-	TRBV3-1/TRBV3-2	13	TRBJ2-1	-	CASSPLPFDEQFF	TGTGCCAGCAGCCCCCTCCCGTTCGATGAGCAGTTCTTC
TRBD1	TRBV2	14	TRBJ1-2	-	CASEQDRGNYGYTF	TGTGCCAGCGAACAAGACAGGGGAAACTATGGCTACACCTTC
-	TRBV6-5	15	TRBJ1-6	once	CASSLQGTYNSPLHF	TGTGCCAGCAGTCTGCAGGGTACCTATAATTCACCCCTCCACTTT
-	TRBV18	13	TRBJ1-5	-	CASSPGTKETQHF	TGTGCCAGCTCACCCGGGACAAAAGAAACCCAGCATTTT
TRBD1	TRBV27	15	TRBJ1-2	-	CASSPITTGTYGYTF	TGTGCCAGCAGTCCAATCACGACAGGGACCTATGGCTACACCTTC
TRBD1	TRBV7-2	13	TRBJ2-7	-	CASSPDRGHEQYF	TGTGCCAGCAGCCCAGACAGGGGGCACGAGCAGTACTTC
TRBD1	TRBV2	14	TRBJ1-5	-	CASSSDRGNQPQHF	TGTGCCAGCAGTTCTGACAGGGGTAATCAGCCCCAGCATTTT
TRBD1	TRBV20-1	15	TRBJ1-5	-	CSASNRGLNNQPQHF	TGCAGTGCTAGTAACAGGGGGCTAAACAATCAGCCCCAGCATTTT
-	TRBV19	16	TRBJ1-2	-	CASSIAQSTANYGYTF	TGTGCCAGTAGTATTGCACAGAGCACAGCTAACTATGGCTACACCTTC
-	TRBV7-7	15	TRBJ2-3	once	CASSLEASRTDTQYF	TGTGCTAGCAGCTTAGAAGCTAGCAGAACAGATACGCAGTATTTT
TRBD1	TRBV5-6	15	TRBJ2-2	-	CASSWDRGRAGELFF	TGTGCCAGCAGCTGGGACAGGGGGCGAGCCGGGGAGCTGTTTTTT
-	TRBV30	16	TRBJ1-2	-	CAWSGSSRRRNYGYTF	TGTGCCTGGAGTGGCTCTTCCCGGCGGAGAAACTATGGCTACACCTTC
TRBD2	TRBV7-9	15	TRBJ2-7	-	CASSPGTSFVDEQYF	TGTGCCAGCAGCCCCGGGACTAGCTTCGTCGACGAGCAGTACTTC
-	TRBV6-5	13	TRBJ2-7	-	CASSWGQAYEQYF	TGTGCCAGCAGTTGGGGACAAGCCTACGAGCAGTACTTC
-	TRBV6-2/TRBV6-3	12	TRBJ1-5	-	CASSYRQQPQHF	TGTGCCAGCAGTTACCGACAGCAGCCCCAGCATTTT
-	TRBV28	11	TRBJ1-2	-	CASGHRDGYTF	TGTGCCAGCGGCCACAGAGATGGCTACACCTTC
-	TRBV5-6	14	TRBJ1-2	few	CASSLGATADGYTF	TGTGCCAGCAGCTTGGGAGCGACAGCTGATGGCTACACCTTC
TRBD1	TRBV7-2	15	TRBJ2-1	-	CASSTQGNFYNEQFF	TGTGCCAGCAGCACACAGGGGAACTTCTACAATGAGCAGTTCTTC
-	TRBV11-1	13	TRBJ1-1	-	CASSLDRDTEAFF	TGTGCCAGCAGCTTAGACAGGGACACTGAAGCTTTCTTT
-	TRBV9	17	TRBJ1-6	-	CASSVAQEGFGNSPLHF	TGTGCCAGCAGCGTAGCCCAAGAGGGCTTCGGTAATTCACCCCTCCACTTT
-	TRBV7-2	14	TRBJ2-1	-	CASSQRTSYNEQFF	TGTGCCAGCAGTCAAAGGACATCCTACAATGAGCAGTTCTTC
-	TRBV28	11	TRBJ1-2	-	CASNRRYGYTF	TGTGCCAGCAACAGGCGATATGGCTACACCTTC
TRBD1	TRBV7-6	16	TRBJ2-1	once	CASSLDRSESYNEQFF	TGTGCCAGCAGCTTGGACAGGTCGGAATCCTACAATGAGCAGTTCTTC
TRBD2	TRBV6-2/TRBV6-3	17	TRBJ2-3	-	CASSSPGGRLGADTQYF	TGTGCCAGCAGTTCCCCCGGGGGGAGGCTGGGCGCAGATACGCAGTATTTT
TRBD1	TRBV28	16	TRBJ1-5	-	CASSYTPGQGRQPQHF	TGTGCCAGCAGTTACACACCGGGACAGGGGAGGCAGCCCCAGCATTTT
-	TRBV9	11	TRBJ2-2	-	CAGHAGGELFF	TGTGCCGGACATGCAGGCGGGGAGCTGTTTTTT
-	TRBV12-3/TRBV12-4	13	TRBJ1-5	-	CASSEGSGGPQHF	TGTGCCAGCAGCGAGGGGTCCGGGGGGCCCCAGCATTTT
TRBD1	TRBV6-4	13	TRBJ1-5	many	CANKTGGVRPQHF	TGTGCCAACAAAACAGGGGGAGTAAGGCCCCAGCATTTT
TRBD2	TRBV27	14	TRBJ2-2	-	CASSPLAGAGELFF	TGTGCCAGCAGTCCACTTGCGGGGGCCGGGGAGCTGTTTTTT
-	TRBV9	17	TRBJ2-3	-	CASSPRGGPTSTDTQYF	TGTGCCAGCAGCCCCCGTGGAGGGCCAACTAGCACAGATACGCAGTATTTT